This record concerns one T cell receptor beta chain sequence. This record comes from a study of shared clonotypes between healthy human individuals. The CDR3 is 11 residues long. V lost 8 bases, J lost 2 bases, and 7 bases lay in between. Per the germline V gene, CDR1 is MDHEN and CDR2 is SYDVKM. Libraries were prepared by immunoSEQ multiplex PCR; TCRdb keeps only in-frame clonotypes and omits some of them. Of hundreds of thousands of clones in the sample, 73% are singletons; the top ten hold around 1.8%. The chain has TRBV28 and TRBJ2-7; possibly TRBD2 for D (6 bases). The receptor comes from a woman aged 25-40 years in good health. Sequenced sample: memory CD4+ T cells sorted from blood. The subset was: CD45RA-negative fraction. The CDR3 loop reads CASGRPYEQYF. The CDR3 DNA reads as TGTGCCAGCGGGAGGCCCTACGAGCAGTACTTC.